These 31 T cell receptor beta chains were all obtained from the same sample, sequenced in a study of monozygotic twins with cystic fibrosis. The data were produced by immunoSEQ multiplex PCR, yet TCRdb's version contains in-frame clones alone and is incomplete. The table has approximately 28,000 clones, around four fifths seen once. Sequencing was performed on blood. Receptor source: a girl aged 2 to 9 with cystic fibrosis.

The CDR3: CASSEALPSKNTEAFF. CDR3 coding DNA: TGTGCCAGCAGTGAAGCGCTTCCCAGCAAGAACACTGAAGCTTTCTTT. The chain has TRBV2 and TRBJ1-1, with D uncertain. Per the germline V gene, CDR1 is SNHLY and CDR2 is FYNNEI. V lost 0 bases and J lost 1, with 12 bases in between. The CDR3 sequence is 16 residues long.

This clone was found once. The chain has TRBV6-1 and TRBJ1-2; D unresolved. V was shortened by 3 bases and J by 8 bases, with 10 bases between the two germline ends. Germline CDR1 is MNHNS and CDR2 is SASEGT. CDR3 length equals 12 residues. The CDR3 sequence: CASSELGYGYTF. CDR3 sequence (DNA): TGTGCCAGCAGTGAGTTAGGTTACGGCTACACCTTC.

The rearrangement uses TRBV9 and TRBJ2-2, with 9 bases matching TRBD2. This CDR3 contains 16 residues. The germline V gene encodes CDR1 SGDLS and CDR2 YYNGEE. V lost 1 base, J lost 0 bases, and 1 base stayed unmatched. This CDR3 is CASSVSSGTNTGELFF. In DNA, the CDR3 is TGTGCCAGCAGCGTATCTAGCGGGACGAACACCGGGGAGCTGTTTTTT.

V usage is TRBV30 and J usage is TRBJ2-1, with 8 bases aligning to TRBD1. The germline V gene has CDR1 GTSNPN and CDR2 SVGIG (reference sequence). CDR3 length: 13 amino acids. Losses at the gene ends were 5 bases for V and 9 bases for J; bases not matched to a gene: 9. CDR3 sequence reads: CAWGRRGRVEQFF. CDR3 sequence (DNA): TGTGCCTGGGGTCGCAGGGGGCGCGTTGAGCAGTTCTTC.

The rearrangement links TRBV6-1 to TRBJ1-5; TRBD1 might be the D (6 bases). Germline assignment: CDR1 MNHNS and CDR2 SASEGT. The CDR3 loop spans 17 amino acids. Trimming took off 3 bases at V and 7 bases at J, with 22 bases between the two ends. DNA for the CDR3: TGTGCCAGCAGTGATACACCGGGCGGAGGGGGGTTCCAGCCCCAGCATTTT. Encoded protein: CASSDTPGGGGFQPQHF.

The chain couples TRBV5-5 to TRBJ1-2; D might be TRBD1 (6 bases). V shed 4 bases and J shed 3 bases, with 13 bases lying between them. Germline V gives CDR1 SGHKS, CDR2 YYEKEE (reference sequence). This CDR3 is 14 amino acids long. The chain's CDR3 is CASSPQGSHYGYTF. CDR3 coding DNA: TGTGCCAGCAGCCCACAGGGTTCTCACTATGGCTACACCTTC.

This rearrangement joins TRBV19 to TRBJ1-5; the D is unclear. This CDR3 region has 14 residues. Germline-derived CDR1 and CDR2 are LNHDA and SQIVND (reference sequence). Trimming left V 2 bases short and J 2 bases short, with 7 bases between. CDR3 region: CASSISLGNQPQHF. Written as DNA, the CDR3 is TGTGCCAGTAGTATAAGTTTAGGCAATCAGCCCCAGCATTTT. Full variable domain (rest looked up from reference TRBV19 and TRBJ1-5): DGGITQSPKYLFRKEGQNVTLSCEQNLNHDAMYWYRQDPGQGLRLIYYSQIVNDFQKGDIAEGYSVSREKKESFPLTVTSAQKNPTAFYLCASSISLGNQPQHFGDGTRLSIL.

The chain couples TRBV19 to TRBJ2-1; maybe TRBD2 (5 bases). CDR1 is LNHDA, CDR2 SQIVND, per germline (reference sequence). Deletions cut 1 base from V and 10 bases from J, with 8 bases between. This CDR3 has 12 residues. The CDR3 is CASSIAWEEQFF. The CDR3 nucleotides read TGTGCCAGTAGTATAGCGTGGGAGGAGCAGTTCTTC.

The chain joins TRBV7-9 to TRBJ1-6; 7 bases are shared with TRBD1. This CDR3 has 15 residues. The V and J ends lost 4 bases and 8 bases, in that order; junction bases with no gene match: 8. CDR1 SEHNR and CDR2 FQNEAQ come from the germline V gene (reference sequence). The chain's CDR3 is CASSSSDRADSPLHF. CDR3 nucleotide sequence: TGTGCCAGCAGCTCATCTGACAGGGCGGATTCACCCCTCCACTTT.

The V call is TRBV10-3, the J call TRBJ2-1; D is perhaps TRBD1 or TRBD2 (5 bases each). The germline V gene encodes CDR1 ENHRY and CDR2 SYGVKD. Trimming took off 8 bases at V and 3 bases at J, with 14 bases between the two ends. The CDR3 loop spans 14 amino acids. CDR3 residues: CAIGEGTDYNEQFF. Written as DNA, the CDR3 is TGTGCCATCGGAGAAGGGACGGACTACAATGAGCAGTTCTTC.

V and J are TRBV30 and TRBJ2-7, with TRBD1 identical over 9 bases. J was trimmed by 1 base and V by 3 bases; bases with no gene match: 4. From germline, CDR1 is GTSNPN and CDR2 SVGIG (reference sequence). CDR3 length: 14 residues. DNA for the CDR3: TGTGCCTGGAGGGGGACAGGGAGATCCTACGAGCAGTACTTC. Translating it yields CAWRGTGRSYEQYF.

This rearrangement joins TRBV6-5 to TRBJ2-7; 12 bases are a match to TRBD1. V lost 6 bases to trimming and J lost 6 bases; unmatched junction nucleotides: 9. The CDR3 has 15 residues. Germline values: CDR1 MNHEY, CDR2 SVGAGI. As DNA, the CDR3 is TGTGCCAGCAGACTATCGGGACAGGGGGCCGTCGAGCAGTACTTC. Its protein product is CASRLSGQGAVEQYF.

The chain uses TRBV27 and TRBJ1-2; D call uncertain. V was pared by 8 bases and J by 2 bases, with 15 bases between. Germline CDR1 and CDR2: MNHEY and SMNVEV (reference sequence). This CDR3 spans 14 amino acids. The DNA of the CDR3 is TGTGCCAGCTCCATGGATAGGAGGAACTATGGCTACACCTTC. Amino acid sequence: CASSMDRRNYGYTF.

The CDR3 DNA is TGCGCCAGCACCGACATCGGGGGTTCCTACAATGAGCAGTTCTTC. It encodes CASTDIGGSYNEQFF. The genes are TRBV4-1 and TRBJ2-1; TRBD2 is a possible D gene (6 bases). Looked up from germline, CDR1 is MGHRA and CDR2 is YSYEKL. With 7 bases removed from V and 1 base from J, the gap between germline ends came to 14 bases. The length of the CDR3 is 15 residues.

There are a few counts of this clone. This rearrangement joins TRBV5-1 to TRBJ2-3, with a tentative D call TRBD2 (6 bases). The germline gives CDR1 SGHRS, CDR2 YFSETQ. V was clipped by 2 bases and J by 2 bases, with 12 bases between them. The CDR3 spans 15 residues. Here the CDR3 reads CASSFSGDPTDTQYF. In nucleotides, the CDR3 is TGCGCCAGCAGCTTTAGCGGAGACCCCACAGATACGCAGTATTTT.

The J gene is TRBJ2-7, the V gene TRBV20-1; D might be TRBD2 (5 bases). There are 11 residues in the CDR3. The germline V gene has CDR1 DFQATT and CDR2 SNEGSKA (reference sequence). V gave up 6 bases and J gave up 5 bases, with 11 bases separating them. The CDR3 here is CSAAKRDEQYF. Here the CDR3 DNA reads TGCAGTGCAGCAAAGAGGGACGAGCAGTACTTC.

The table lists this clone with a count of one. V usage is TRBV19 and J usage is TRBJ1-2, with D possibly TRBD1 on 6 matching bases. The CDR3 has 14 residues. V was cut by 2 bases and J by 8 bases, with 15 bases left in between. CDR1 is LNHDA and CDR2 is SQIVND in the germline V gene (reference sequence). CDR3 loop: CASSILQGQRGYTF. The DNA for the CDR3 is TGTGCCAGTAGTATATTACAGGGCCAGCGGGGCTACACCTTC.

The chain employs TRBV9 and TRBJ1-1; D not certain. The CDR3 has 14 amino acids. Germline CDR1 SGDLS, CDR2 YYNGEE. V was cut by 4 bases and J by 0 bases, with 10 bases left in between. The CDR3 DNA is TGTGCCAGCAGCCCCTTAATCATGAACACTGAAGCTTTCTTT. It encodes CASSPLIMNTEAFF.

This clone has more than one count but fewer than ten. The rearrangement joins TRBV27 to TRBJ1-1, with D possibly matching TRBD1 (6 bases). The germline CDR1 and CDR2 sequences are MNHEY and SMNVEV (reference sequence). The CDR3 length is 15 residues. Trimming shortened V by 7 bases and J by 6 bases, and 21 bases separated the two germline ends. The CDR3 region has the DNA TGTGCCAGCAAAAGTTACCCGACAGGCATTGCTGAAGCTTTCTTT. This sequence encodes CASKSYPTGIAEAFF.

This CDR3 is CASSLNLKGEQYF. As DNA, the CDR3 is TGCGCCAGCAGCTTAAACCTAAAGGGCGAGCAGTACTTC. V usage is TRBV5-1 and J usage is TRBJ2-7; D is undetermined. The CDR3 is made up of 13 amino acids. The ends were cut back, 2 bases at V and 6 bases at J, with 12 bases in the middle. CDR1 is SGHRS, CDR2 YFSETQ, per germline.

This rearrangement joins TRBV30 to TRBJ1-2; the D is unclear. The germline V gene has CDR1 GTSNPN and CDR2 SVGIG (reference sequence). Trimming took off 2 bases at V and 4 bases at J, with 11 bases between the two ends. The CDR3 runs 13 residues. The CDR3 bases are TGTGCCTGGAGTACTAGGGCAGGCTATGGCTACACCTTC. The encoded protein is CAWSTRAGYGYTF.

This chain uses TRBV11-2 with TRBJ2-7, with D perhaps given as TRBD1 or TRBD2 (5 bases each). The CDR3 is 15 residues long. Germline assignment: CDR1 SGHAT and CDR2 FQNNGV. V lost 0 bases to trimming and J lost 2 bases, with 11 bases between them. The CDR3 spells CASSLEEGFAYEQYF. The CDR3, as DNA: TGTGCCAGCAGCTTAGAAGAGGGGTTCGCCTACGAGCAGTACTTC.

The chain is built from TRBV10-3 and TRBJ2-6, with D perhaps matching TRBD1 (7 bases). The CDR3 length is 19 residues. V lost 6 bases to trimming and J lost 0 bases, with 21 bases between them. The germline V gene has CDR1 ENHRY and CDR2 SYGVKD. CDR3 DNA sequence: TGTGCCATCAGCCAGGGGGGAAGGGGACGGTTCTCTGGGGCCAACGTCCTGACTTTC. It encodes CAISQGGRGRFSGANVLTF.

The rearrangement joins TRBV30 to TRBJ2-1; the D is unclear. Germline CDR1 is GTSNPN and CDR2 is SVGIG (reference sequence). Trimming stripped 2 bases from V and 6 bases from J, with 14 bases between. The CDR3 covers 14 residues. The CDR3 here is CAWSIGRAINEQFF. CDR3 DNA: TGTGCCTGGAGTATAGGACGGGCGATCAATGAGCAGTTCTTC. Drawing the rest from reference TRBV30 and TRBJ2-1, the complete variable domain is SQTIHQWPATLVQPVGSPLSLECTVEGTSNPNLYWYRQAAGRGLQLLFYSVGIGQISSEVPQNLSASRPQDRQFILSSKKLLLSDSGFYLCAWSIGRAINEQFFGPGTRLTVL.

The V call is TRBV30, the J call TRBJ2-1; 10 nucleotides line up with TRBD2. The germline gives CDR1 GTSNPN, CDR2 SVGIG (reference sequence). With V trimmed by 3 bases and J by 10 bases, 18 bases remained unmatched. CDR3 size: 17 residues. The CDR3 region has the DNA TGTGCCTGGAGGGTAACTACAGCGGGAGGGCCGAGGGAAGAGCAGTTCTTC. Protein: CAWRVTTAGGPREEQFF. The full variable domain, its missing parts supplied by reference TRBV30 and TRBJ2-1, is SQTIHQWPATLVQPVGSPLSLECTVEGTSNPNLYWYRQAAGRGLQLLFYSVGIGQISSEVPQNLSASRPQDRQFILSSKKLLLSDSGFYLCAWRVTTAGGPREEQFFGPGTRLTVL.

J is TRBJ1-5 and V is TRBV30, with D unresolved. V lost 2 bases, J lost 1 base, and 9 bases lay in between. Germline V gene data show CDR1 as GTSNPN and CDR2 as SVGIG (reference sequence). CDR3 length: 14 amino acids. The CDR3 here is CAWSSLRSNQPQHF. The DNA for the CDR3 is TGTGCCTGGAGTTCTCTTCGGAGCAATCAGCCCCAGCATTTT.

This sequence joins TRBV5-4 and TRBJ2-5; D not certain. Germline CDR1 is SGHNT and CDR2 is YYREEE (reference sequence). The CDR3 contains 13 residues. Between the trimmed V and J ends, which lost 2 bases and 5 bases, there was a span of 10 bases. CDR3 nucleotide sequence: TGTGCCAGCAGCTTAGTTTTAGGGGAGACCCAGTACTTC. This encodes CASSLVLGETQYF.

The chain couples TRBV7-2 to TRBJ2-1; 8 bases match TRBD2. The trim removed 2 bases at V and 6 bases at J, leaving 6 bases unmatched. The CDR3 extends over 15 amino acids. The germline V gene has CDR1 SGHTA and CDR2 FQGNSA. This CDR3 is CASSLFSGGTNEQFF. CDR3 sequence (DNA): TGTGCCAGCAGCTTATTCTCGGGAGGGACCAATGAGCAGTTCTTC.

The chain links TRBV30 to TRBJ2-3; D might be TRBD1 or TRBD2, each matching 5 bases. V lost 1 base to trimming and J lost 4 bases, with 12 bases between them. The CDR3 length is 14 residues. Germline CDR1 is GTSNPN and CDR2 is SVGIG (reference sequence). CDR3 residues: CAWSAGASSDTQYF. The CDR3 coding sequence is TGTGCCTGGAGTGCCGGGGCTTCTTCAGATACGCAGTATTTT.

This clone was detected a few times. CDR3 loop: CASSLGRDKAGELFF. The CDR3 coding sequence is TGCGCCAGCAGCTTGGGCCGGGATAAGGCCGGGGAGCTGTTTTTT. The chain employs TRBV5-1 and TRBJ2-2; TRBD2 might be the D (5 bases). The CDR3 spans 15 residues. Trimming removed 0 bases from V and 6 bases from J, with 12 bases in between. CDR1 is SGHRS, CDR2 YFSETQ, per germline.

The chain links TRBV27 to TRBJ1-1, with 7 bases identical to TRBD1. CDR1 is MNHEY, CDR2 SMNVEV, per germline (reference sequence). CDR3 length: 12 residues. V trimming: 2 bases; J trimming: 8 bases; junction bases outside the gene matches: 2. CDR3 amino acids: CASSLGGQEAFF. Written as DNA, the CDR3 is TGTGCCAGCAGTTTAGGGGGACAGGAAGCTTTCTTT.